Listed below are T cell receptor beta chains from one sample, sequenced in a study of T cell clones after liver transplantation. TCRdb's copy holds only in-frame clones and misses some; the assay was immunoSEQ multiplex PCR. Of some 80,000 clones in the sample, roughly 84% were seen once. This specimen consisted of CD4+ T cells from blood, obtained roughly 50 months after liver transplant. These receptors all stem from a human patient who received a liver transplant. The T cells may come from the graft donor. CDR3s include the opening cysteine and the closing phenylalanine or tryptophan. Each record gives: clone size, J gene, V gene, D gene, CDR3 DNA, CDR3 protein. D genes are given only for firm matches. Clone sizes are given selectively: once, few, many, or a class where the clone is expanded.

. TRBJ2-5 TRBV19 TRBD1 TGTGCCAGCACAGGGGCGGAGACCCAGTACTTC CASTGAETQYF
. TRBJ2-3 TRBV11-2 TRBD1 TGTGCCAGCAGCTTATCCCAGAGGCCGACAGGGTCAGATACGCAGTATTTT CASSLSQRPTGSDTQYF
medium-sized TRBJ1-1 TRBV7-3 . TGTGCCAGCAGCCCTGGACAACCAGGGTCCACTGAAGCTTTCTTT CASSPGQPGSTEAFF
. TRBJ2-1 TRBV9 TRBD2 TGTGCCAGCAGCGTAGGGACTAGCGGGAGGAATGAGCAGTTCTTC CASSVGTSGRNEQFF
. TRBJ2-2 TRBV7-2 . TGTGCCAGCAGCTTAAATGCCCAGCCCACCGGGGAGCTGTTTTTT CASSLNAQPTGELFF
. TRBJ2-2 TRBV14 . TGTGCCAGCAGCCAACAGACCATCCCCGGGGAGCTGTTTTTT CASSQQTIPGELFF
. TRBJ2-2 TRBV4-1 TRBD2 TGCGCCAGCAGCCAAGAGGCGGGAGAAGCCGCGAACACCGGGGAGCTGTTTTTT CASSQEAGEAANTGELFF
. TRBJ1-2 TRBV18 TRBD1 TGTGCCAGCTCAACGACGGGACAGGGAGCGATCTATGGCTACACCTTC CASSTTGQGAIYGYTF
. TRBJ2-7 TRBV20-1 . TGCAGTGCTACCGGGCCTACGAGCATGTACTTC CSATGPTSMYF
once TRBJ1-2 TRBV9 . TGTGCCAGCAGCGTAGGGGGCGGTGACTATGGCTACACCTTC CASSVGGGDYGYTF
. TRBJ2-1 TRBV29-1 TRBD2 TGCAGCGTAGGAACTAGCGGGAGCAGGAATGAGCAGTTCTTC CSVGTSGSRNEQFF
few TRBJ2-4 TRBV6-5 . TGTGCCAGCAGTTACGGTGGAAACATTCAGTACTTC CASSYGGNIQYF
. TRBJ2-3 TRBV18 TRBD2 TGTGCCAGCTCACCGGCGGGGGAAGGGGTCACAGATACGCAGTATTTT CASSPAGEGVTDTQYF
. TRBJ2-5 TRBV7-2 . TGTGCCAGCAGCTTAGATACAGGGTTTATTGAGACCCAGTACTTC CASSLDTGFIETQYF
once TRBJ2-2 TRBV29-1 TRBD1 TGCAGCGTCGTTTATCAGGGGGCCGGGGAGCTGTTTTTT CSVVYQGAGELFF
few TRBJ2-5 TRBV10-3 TRBD2 TGTGCCATCAGTTCCGGGACTAGCGTGCAAGAGACCCAGTACTTC CAISSGTSVQETQYF
. TRBJ2-2 TRBV10-3 TRBD1 TGTGCCATCAGTCCCGGGACAGTTCACGGGGAGCTGTTTTTT CAISPGTVHGELFF
. TRBJ2-2 TRBV7-3 . TGTGCCAGCAGCTTAACGAGGGATGGCACCGGGGAGCTGTTTTTT CASSLTRDGTGELFF
. TRBJ2-3 TRBV5-8 . TGTGCCAGCATCCTATACTCTAGCACAGATACGCAGTATTTT CASILYSSTDTQYF
. TRBJ2-5 TRBV5-4 TRBD1 TGTGCCAGCAGAACGACAGGGACACAAGAGACCCAGTACTTC CASRTTGTQETQYF
. TRBJ1-2 TRBV7-2 . TGTGCCAGCACCTTCGGCAGGGCGGGTGGCTACACCTTC CASTFGRAGGYTF
. TRBJ2-7 TRBV25-1 TRBD1 TGTGCCAGCAGCGGACAGGGTCAAACCTCCGAGCAGTACTTC CASSGQGQTSEQYF
. TRBJ2-2 TRBV7-3 . TGTGCCAGCAGCCCTAGGGGGGGACGGAACACCGGGGAGCTGTTTTTT CASSPRGGRNTGELFF
. TRBJ1-2 TRBV28 . TGTGCCAGCAGCTTAACCGGGGGTCAAGGTGGCTACACCTTC CASSLTGGQGGYTF
. TRBJ2-2 TRBV15 . TGTGCCACCAGCAGACAGACTCTTAACACCGGGGAGCTGTTTTTT CATSRQTLNTGELFF
. TRBJ2-3 TRBV5-1 TRBD2 TGCGCCAGCAGCTTAGGACTAGCGGGTTCCACAGATACGCAGTATTTT CASSLGLAGSTDTQYF
. TRBJ1-4 TRBV7-2 . TGTGCCAGCAGCTTGGGACACTATAATGAAAAACTGTTTTTT CASSLGHYNEKLFF
. TRBJ1-2 TRBV7-2 TRBD1 TGTGCCAGCACCAAGCGGACAGGGGGTTGGGGCTACACCTTC CASTKRTGGWGYTF
. TRBJ2-1 TRBV7-9 TRBD1 TGTGCCAGCAGCTTATCGGACAGGGGACGGGAGCAGTTCTTC CASSLSDRGREQFF
. TRBJ2-1 TRBV10-3 . TGTGCCATCAGTAGACCACAGCACAATGAGCAGTTCTTC CAISRPQHNEQFF
. TRBJ1-1 TRBV4-3 TRBD1 TGCGCCAGCAGCCTGCTGGGACAGGGAGACACTGAAGCTTTCTTT CASSLLGQGDTEAFF
. TRBJ2-7 TRBV28 TRBD2 TGTGCCAGCAGTCTGCCCGGGACTAGCGGATTGATGCAGTACTTC CASSLPGTSGLMQYF
many TRBJ1-5 TRBV2 TRBD1 TGTGCCAGCAGCCGGGACAGGGATCAGCCCCAGCATTTT CASSRDRDQPQHF
. TRBJ2-2 TRBV7-3 TRBD2 TGTGCCAGCAGCCAATCGCGGGAGTCCGGGAGCACCGGGGAGCTGTTTTTT CASSQSRESGSTGELFF
. TRBJ1-2 TRBV6-5 . TGTGCCAGCAGTTACTCTGGTTCACTTAACTATGGCTACACCTTC CASSYSGSLNYGYTF
. TRBJ1-1 TRBV5-1 TRBD1 TGCGCCAGCAGCGAGGGACAGCTTTCCACTGAAGCTTTCTTT CASSEGQLSTEAFF
once TRBJ2-7 TRBV7-8 . TGTGCCAGCAGCTTAGCGCACGGGACCTCCTACGAGCAGTACTTC CASSLAHGTSYEQYF
. TRBJ2-5 TRBV2 TRBD2 TGTGCCAGAAATAGCGGGGGAGGTGGAGAGACCCAGTACTTC CARNSGGGGETQYF
. TRBJ1-3 TRBV6-5 . TGTGCCAGCATGGTCGGACTAAGCTCTGGAAACACCATATATTTT CASMVGLSSGNTIYF
. TRBJ2-2 TRBV7-9 . TGTGCCAGCAGCTTACCCGGGACCCAAGTGAGGGAGCTGTTTTTT CASSLPGTQVRELFF
. TRBJ2-6 TRBV10-3 . TGTGCCATCAGTGAGTTACAGGCTGGGGCCAACGTCCTGACTTTC CAISELQAGANVLTF
. TRBJ2-5 TRBV19 TRBD2 TGTGCCAGTAGTAGAAGCGGGGGGGGACGGGAGACCCAGTACTTC CASSRSGGGRETQYF
. TRBJ2-3 TRBV4-3 TRBD2 TGCGCCAGCAGCCAAACGGGAGGAGTTTACGCGGATACGCAGTATTTT CASSQTGGVYADTQYF
. TRBJ2-5 TRBV2 . TGTGCCAGCAGGGCGAGTTCGGGGACCCAGTACTTC CASRASSGTQYF
. TRBJ1-6 TRBV25-1 . TGTGCCAGCAGTGAATCAGATCGTTATAATTCACCCCTCCACTTT CASSESDRYNSPLHF
. TRBJ2-1 TRBV29-1 . TGCTCGGGCGGGAAATTGGACAATGAGCAGTTCTTC CSGGKLDNEQFF
. TRBJ2-5 TRBV7-2 TRBD2 TGTGCCAGCAGCTTAGCCCCGGGGGGGCCGGAGACCCAGTACTTC CASSLAPGGPETQYF
. TRBJ1-2 TRBV28 . TGTGCCAGCAGTAGAACAGGTTCGTCGTATGGCTACACCTTC CASSRTGSSYGYTF
. TRBJ1-2 TRBV2 . TGTGCCAGCAGTGACCCCGGCAGTAACTATGGCTACACCTTC CASSDPGSNYGYTF
. TRBJ2-3 TRBV7-6 TRBD1 TGTGCCAGCACTGACGACAGGGGCGCAGATACGCAGTATTTT CASTDDRGADTQYF